Presented here are 10 T cell receptor beta chains from one specimen sequenced in a study of T cells in Graves' hyperthyroidism and ophthalmopathy. Regions amplified from RNA transcripts were the TCR beta CDR3 regions. TCR CDR3 underwent first-round RT-PCR with the HTBI primer set. MiXCR, run by TCRdb on the multiplex PCR reads, gives a single entry per CDR3 protein. Among about 560,000 distinct CDR3 sequences listed, around 17% were seen once. The source material was blood. The receptors were sampled from a woman under 30 with Graves' hyperthyroidism.

This clonotype was picked up many times. This chain joins TRBV20-1 and TRBJ2-5, with no clear D. Germline loops: CDR1 DFQATT, CDR2 SNEGSKA (reference sequence). V lost 0 bases and J 5 bases, leaving 16 bases between the germline ends. This CDR3 has 15 residues. For the CDR3, the DNA is TGCAGTGCTAGAGATCCCCTGGCAGTTGCGGAGACCCAGTACTTC. Translating gives CSARDPLAVAETQYF.

At least ten counts were recorded for this clonotype. The chain couples TRBV7-9 to TRBJ2-7; 7 bases agree with TRBD1. J lost 2 bases, V lost 5 bases, and 9 bases had no gene match. The CDR3 extends over 15 amino acids. Germline V gene lookup returns CDR1 SEHNR and CDR2 FQNEAQ (reference sequence). DNA of the CDR3: TGTGCCAGCAGCCCGAGCGCCGGGACAGCCTACGAGCAGTACTTC. It translates to CASSPSAGTAYEQYF.

The CDR3: CATSRDGSDADRFYGYTF. Written as DNA, the CDR3 is TGTGCCACCAGCAGAGATGGATCTGACGCGGACAGGTTCTATGGCTACACCTTC. V gene TRBV15 combines with J gene TRBJ1-2; TRBD1 matches at 7 bases. Germline assignment: CDR1 LNHNV and CDR2 YYDKDF (reference sequence). The CDR3 loop spans 18 amino acids. V shed 0 bases and J 4 bases; nucleotides not matched to a gene: 14.

With respect to this clonotype: Relative to the germline gene, one junction end is altered; a read error may explain this. V and J are TRBV20-1 and TRBJ2-1; TRBD1 might be the D (6 bases). In germline, CDR1 is DFQATT, CDR2 SNEGSKA (reference sequence). This CDR3 is built from 14 residues. The CDR3 region is CSAQDRLSYDEQFF. Written as DNA, the CDR3 is TGCAGTGCCCAAGACAGGCTGTCCTACGATGAGCAGTTCTTC.

This clonotype was counted at least ten times. The chain joins TRBV7-9 to TRBJ2-3; D is unclear. Germline lookup yields CDR1 SEHNR and CDR2 FQNEAQ (reference sequence). The CDR3 contains 14 residues. V lost 8 bases and J lost 6, with 18 bases in between. The CDR3 nucleotides read TGTGCCAGCGCCACCCAGCGACCCTGGGATACGCAGTATTTT. It translates to CASATQRPWDTQYF.

This clonotype has ten or more counts. The chain joins TRBV7-9 to TRBJ1-1; D is undetermined. Germline loops: CDR1 SEHNR, CDR2 FQNEAQ (reference sequence). This CDR3 is built from 12 residues. V lost 5 bases and J lost 6, with 10 bases in between. The CDR3 sequence is CASSHSNAEAFF. The CDR3 DNA reads as TGTGCCAGCAGCCACTCTAATGCTGAAGCTTTCTTT.

This clonotype appeared many times. This rearrangement joins TRBV12-3 or TRBV12-4 to TRBJ2-4; TRBD2 might be the D (7 bases). The CDR3 is made up of 14 amino acids. V was clipped by 6 bases and J by 8 bases, with 17 bases between them. The CDR3 sequence is CASRIGGREYIQYF. The CDR3 nucleotides are TGTGCCAGCAGAATCGGGGGGCGAGAATACATTCAGTACTTC.

The chain links TRBV7-8 to TRBJ1-4; TRBD1 agrees at 7 bases. The germline V gene encodes CDR1 SGHVS and CDR2 FQNEAQ. The CDR3 sequence is 13 residues long. Germline trimming cut 8 bases from V and 5 bases from J; bases unmatched to any gene: 5. The CDR3 protein is CASQDRRNEKLFF. CDR3 DNA sequence: TGTGCCAGCCAGGACAGGCGAAATGAAAAACTGTTTTTT.

This clonotype was found a few times. The rearrangement joins TRBV18 to TRBJ1-2; the D is unclear. Between the trimmed V and J ends, which lost 3 bases and 4 bases, there was a span of 12 bases. This CDR3 contains 14 residues. Germline V gene sequence: CDR1 KGHSH, CDR2 LQKENI. The CDR3 here is CASSPGRTGYGYTF. CDR3 sequence (DNA): TGTGCCAGCTCACCCGGGAGGACGGGCTATGGCTACACCTTC.

In the case of this clonotype: A much more abundant neighbour one base away suggests this may be a read error. This chain connects TRBV12-3 or TRBV12-4 to TRBJ1-1, with 7 bases that match TRBD1. Trimming cost V 5 bases and J 4 bases; bases outside gene matches: 10. The CDR3 spans 15 residues. The CDR3 is CASSPTVRGGTEAFF. The CDR3 nucleotides are TGTGCCAGCAGTCCTACGGTCAGGGGGGGCACTGAAGCTTTCTTT.